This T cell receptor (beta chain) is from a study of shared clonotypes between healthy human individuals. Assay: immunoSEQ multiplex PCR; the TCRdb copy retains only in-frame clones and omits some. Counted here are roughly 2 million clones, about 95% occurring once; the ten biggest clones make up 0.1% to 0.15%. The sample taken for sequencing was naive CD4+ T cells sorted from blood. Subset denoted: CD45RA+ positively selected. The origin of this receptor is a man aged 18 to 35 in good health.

CDR3 nucleotides: TGTGCCAGCAGCTTAGGGGCCCGGCGGGAGGGTCAAGGTGAGCAGTTCTTC. The encoded protein is CASSLGARREGQGEQFF. V is TRBV7-9 and J is TRBJ2-1, with TRBD2 matching 9 bases. CDR1 and CDR2 from the germline V gene are SEHNR and FQNEAQ (reference sequence). The CDR3 has 17 amino acids. The ends lost 1 base at V and 9 bases at J; junction bases unmatched: 13.